This T cell receptor (beta chain) derives from a study of blood T cell repertoires in COVID-19. Measured with immunoSEQ multiplex PCR; TCRdb has only the in-frame clones, and not every one. The sample carries 250,000 to 350,000 clones, about 80% recorded once. The length of the CDR3 is 17 residues. The J segment lost 8 bases and the V segment lost 1 base, leaving 15 bases of the junction unmatched. Germline CDR1 reads KGHSH; CDR2 reads LQKENI. The rearrangement joins TRBV18 to TRBJ2-3; TRBD2 matches at 7 bases. Sequencing was carried out using peripheral blood. This receptor was obtained from a person aged 70 to 85 with COVID-19, enrolled during active disease. CDR3 amino acids: CASSPRLASGEGGTQYF. DNA for the CDR3: TGTGCCAGCTCACCACGATTGGCTAGCGGTGAGGGTGGTACGCAGTATTTT.